This T cell receptor (beta chain) derives from a study of T cell changes during pregnancy in multiple sclerosis. TCRdb keeps only in-frame clones here, not all; method: immunoSEQ multiplex PCR. This sample yields 55,000 to 75,000 clones, of which 75% to 95% are seen a single time; under 2.5% belongs to the top ten. CDR3 length: 15 residues. Trimming took 2 bases from V and 5 from J; bases not matched to a gene: 7. Germline-derived CDR1 and CDR2 are MNHEY and SMNVEV (reference sequence). The receptor was isolated from a female donor in good health, enrolled as a control in a pregnancy study. The chain has TRBV27 and TRBJ2-3; 7 nucleotides agree with TRBD2. Here the sequenced sample was peripheral blood, taken in the third trimester of pregnancy. The CDR3 spells CASSLAALAVDTQYF. DNA for the CDR3: TGTGCCAGCAGTTTAGCCGCGCTAGCGGTAGATACGCAGTATTTT.